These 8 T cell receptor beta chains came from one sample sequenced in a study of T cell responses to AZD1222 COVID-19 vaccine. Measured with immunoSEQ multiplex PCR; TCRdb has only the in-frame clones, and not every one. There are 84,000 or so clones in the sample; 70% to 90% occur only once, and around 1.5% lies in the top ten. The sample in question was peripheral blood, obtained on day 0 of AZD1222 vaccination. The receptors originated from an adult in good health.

DNA of the CDR3: TGTGCCAGCAGTGAGGGGACTAGGGGAAGTCGTGAGCAGTTCTTC. This codes for CASSEGTRGSREQFF. The chain combines TRBV6-4 with TRBJ2-1; 8 positions agree with TRBD2. The CDR3 is 15 residues long. Germline trimming cut 3 bases from V and 9 bases from J; bases unmatched to any gene: 10. The germline V gene encodes CDR1 MRHNA and CDR2 SNTAGT.

The CDR3 nucleotides read TGTGCCAGCAGCCAAGATCTGGCTAGCGGGAGTTACGAGCAGTACTTC. Its protein is CASSQDLASGSYEQYF. The rearrangement uses TRBV4-2 and TRBJ2-7, with 10 bases aligning to TRBD2. The CDR3 extends over 16 amino acids. Germline V gene sequence: CDR1 LGHNA, CDR2 YNFKEQ. Trimming took 0 bases from V and 4 from J; bases not matched to a gene: 6.

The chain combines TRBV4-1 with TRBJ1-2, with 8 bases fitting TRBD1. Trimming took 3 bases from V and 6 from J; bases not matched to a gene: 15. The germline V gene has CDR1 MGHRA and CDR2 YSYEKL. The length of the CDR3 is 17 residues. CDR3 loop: CASSQFFVTGGGDGYTF. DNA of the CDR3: TGCGCCAGCAGCCAGTTCTTTGTAACAGGGGGTGGAGATGGCTACACCTTC.

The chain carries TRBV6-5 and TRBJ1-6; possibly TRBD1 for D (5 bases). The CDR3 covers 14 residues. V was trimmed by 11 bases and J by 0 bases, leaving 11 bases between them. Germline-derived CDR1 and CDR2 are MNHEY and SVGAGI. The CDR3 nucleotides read TGTGCCTTTAGGGACGGCTCCTATAATTCACCCCTCCACTTT. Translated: CAFRDGSYNSPLHF.

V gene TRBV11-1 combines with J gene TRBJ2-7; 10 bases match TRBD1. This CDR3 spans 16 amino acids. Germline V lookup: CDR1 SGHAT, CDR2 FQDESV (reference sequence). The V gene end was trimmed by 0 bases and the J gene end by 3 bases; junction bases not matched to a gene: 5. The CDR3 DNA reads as TGTGCCAGCAGCTTAGCCCAGACAGGGGGCCTCTACGAGCAGTACTTC. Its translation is CASSLAQTGGLYEQYF.

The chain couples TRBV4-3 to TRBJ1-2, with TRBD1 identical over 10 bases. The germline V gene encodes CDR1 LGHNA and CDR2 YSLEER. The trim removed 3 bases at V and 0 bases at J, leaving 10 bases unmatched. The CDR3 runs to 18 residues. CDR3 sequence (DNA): TGCGCCAGCAGCCAGGGAAAGGGACAGGGGATTCCTAACTATGGCTACACCTTC. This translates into CASSQGKGQGIPNYGYTF.

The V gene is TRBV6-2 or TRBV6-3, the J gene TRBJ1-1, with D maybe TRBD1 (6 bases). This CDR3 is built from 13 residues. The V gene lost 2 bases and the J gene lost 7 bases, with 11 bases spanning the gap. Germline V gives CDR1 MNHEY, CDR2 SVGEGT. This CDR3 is CASSYGTSLEAFF. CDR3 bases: TGTGCCAGCAGTTACGGGACATCCCTTGAAGCTTTCTTT.

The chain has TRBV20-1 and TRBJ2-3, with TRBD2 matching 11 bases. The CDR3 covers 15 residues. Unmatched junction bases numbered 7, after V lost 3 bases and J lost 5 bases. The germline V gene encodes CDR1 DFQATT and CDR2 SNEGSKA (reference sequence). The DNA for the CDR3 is TGCAGTGCTAGTGCCCTAGCGGGAGGCCAAGATACGCAGTATTTT. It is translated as CSASALAGGQDTQYF.